The 28 T cell receptor beta chains reported below all come from one sample, sequenced in a study of CD8 T cells in ankylosing spondylitis. General study results and limits: A motif in TCR beta, a set of several highly homologous variants, appeared characteristic of ankylosing spondylitis blood.

Using its own MiXCR run on the 5' RACE reads, TCRdb lists one record per CDR3 protein. This table holds 330,000 or so distinct CDR3 sequences, less than 10% found once. Antigens for these TCRs are unknown. Sequencing was performed on blood, either unsorted or a sorted T cell fraction (not recorded which). The receptors originated from a male donor with ankylosing spondylitis.

The V gene is TRBV19, the J gene TRBJ1-1; 10 nucleotides match TRBD1. The CDR3 runs to 18 residues. J was trimmed by 1 base and V by 6 bases; bases with no gene match: 14. Germline V lookup: CDR1 LNHDA, CDR2 SQIVND (reference sequence). The CDR3 sequence is CASRSTGQGGRGNTEAFF. In DNA form, the CDR3 reads TGTGCCAGTAGATCGACAGGACAGGGGGGACGAGGGAACACTGAAGCTTTCTTT.

The J gene is TRBJ2-2, the V gene TRBV9; D is unclear. Germline V gene sequence: CDR1 SGDLS, CDR2 YYNGEE. V gave up 3 bases and J gave up 3 bases, with 12 bases separating them. This CDR3 contains 15 residues. Written as DNA, the CDR3 is TGTGCCAGCAGCGCGGGCCTCTTGGACACCGGGGAGCTGTTTTTT. Translating it yields CASSAGLLDTGELFF. Full variable domain (outside the CDR3, taken from reference TRBV9 and TRBJ2-2): DSGVTQTPKHLITATGQRVTLRCSPRSGDLSVYWYQQSLDQGLQFLIQYYNGEERAKGNILERFSAQQFPDLHSELNLSSLELGDSALYFCASSAGLLDTGELFFGEGSRLTVL.

J is TRBJ2-5 and V is TRBV6-1, with D possibly TRBD1 on 6 matching bases. V gave up 8 bases and J gave up 0 bases, with 13 bases separating them. This CDR3 region has 14 residues. The germline V gene has CDR1 MNHNS and CDR2 SASEGT. CDR3 region: CASSRTEYQETQYF. CDR3 coding DNA: TGTGCCAGCTCTAGGACAGAATACCAAGAGACCCAGTACTTC.

There are a few counts of this clonotype. The chain is built from TRBV4-1 and TRBJ1-1; the match to TRBD1 covers 9 bases. Germline V gene data show CDR1 as MGHRA and CDR2 as YSYEKL. The CDR3 sequence is 17 residues long. J gave up 3 bases and V 1 base, and 9 bases lay outside the gene matches. CDR3 sequence reads: CASSQGGQGSLDTEAFF. The CDR3 DNA reads as TGCGCCAGCAGCCAAGGGGGACAGGGTAGTTTGGACACTGAAGCTTTCTTT.

About this clonotype: A read error may be the cause here, since a much bigger clone is one base away. The CDR3 does not close with the conserved phenylalanine or tryptophan, likely indicating a read error. This chain connects TRBV5-1 to TRBJ2-1; TRBD2 is a possible D gene (6 bases). The V end lost 2 bases, the J end lost 2 bases, and 8 bases lay between the germline ends. Germline V gene lookup returns CDR1 SGHRS and CDR2 YFSETQ. The CDR3 spans 14 residues. CDR3 nucleotides: TGCGCCAGCAGCTTTAGCGGACCCTACAATGAGCAGTTCTGC. It is translated as CASSFSGPYNEQFC.

This clonotype was counted between two and nine times. The chain employs TRBV29-1 and TRBJ1-1, with D perhaps matching TRBD1 (5 bases). CDR1 SQVTM and CDR2 ANQGSEA come from the germline V gene. The CDR3 contains 14 residues. Trimming cost V 2 bases and J 4 bases, with 14 bases left between them. Here the CDR3 DNA reads TGCAGCGTTGAAATGGGAGGGGTCGGCACTGAAGCTTTCTTT. Amino acids: CSVEMGGVGTEAFF.

The V and J genes are TRBV29-1 and TRBJ2-7, with D hard to call. This CDR3 comprises 13 residues. Germline loops: CDR1 SQVTM, CDR2 ANQGSEA. V gave up 2 bases and J gave up 4 bases, with 12 bases separating them. CDR3 sequence reads: CSVERLGSYEQYF. The CDR3 DNA is TGCAGCGTTGAAAGGTTGGGTTCGTACGAGCAGTACTTC.

The chain couples TRBV5-1 to TRBJ1-2; D is ambiguous. The CDR3 is made up of 12 amino acids. V lost 4 bases and J lost 7, with 11 bases in between. Germline V gene data show CDR1 as SGHRS and CDR2 as YFSETQ. CDR3 in amino acids: CASSGGVTGYTF. As DNA, the CDR3 is TGCGCCAGCAGCGGCGGGGTAACTGGCTACACCTTC.

This clonotype came up many times. V is TRBV28 and J is TRBJ2-7; TRBD1 matches at 7 bases. Germline V gene lookup returns CDR1 MDHEN and CDR2 SYDVKM. This CDR3 has 17 residues. J was trimmed by 1 base and V by 5 bases; bases with no gene match: 14. The CDR3 spells CASSPRIGQAPSYEQYF. In DNA form, the CDR3 reads TGTGCCAGCAGTCCGAGGATCGGACAGGCCCCGTCCTACGAGCAGTACTTC.

V and J are TRBV28 and TRBJ1-1; TRBD1 aligns across 8 bases. V was pared by 2 bases and J by 5 bases, with 4 bases of the junction left unmatched. The germline V gene encodes CDR1 MDHEN and CDR2 SYDVKM. CDR3 length: 14 amino acids. CDR3 amino acids: CASSLPDRGTEAFF. The CDR3 DNA reads TGTGCCAGCAGTTTACCAGACAGGGGAACTGAAGCTTTCTTT.

This clonotype was counted ten times or more. The rearrangement uses TRBV29-1 and TRBJ2-1; TRBD2 matches 10 bases. Unmatched junction bases numbered 8, after V lost 0 bases and J lost 12 bases. Germline values: CDR1 SQVTM, CDR2 ANQGSEA. The CDR3 consists of 14 residues. The CDR3 nucleotides read TGCAGCGTTGAAGATCTGGCTAGCGGGAGCGGGCAGTTCTTC. Encoded protein: CSVEDLASGSGQFF.

This clonotype has a handful of counts. The chain couples TRBV4-3 to TRBJ1-5; D remains unclear. V lost 4 bases, J lost 0 bases, and 10 bases lay in between. CDR1 and CDR2 (germline): LGHNA, YSLEER. The CDR3 sequence is 15 residues long. In nucleotides, the CDR3 is TGCGCCAGCAGCCCCCAGACTAATAGCAATCAGCCCCAGCATTTT. It is translated as CASSPQTNSNQPQHF.

The J gene is TRBJ2-2, the V gene TRBV24-1, with TRBD1 matching over 7 bases. After removal of 4 bases from V and 5 bases from J, the junction contained 3 bases not matched to a gene. The germline V gene has CDR1 KGHDR and CDR2 SFDVKD. CDR3 length equals 14 residues. The CDR3: CATSDPDRTGELFF. CDR3 DNA sequence: TGTGCCACCAGTGACCCGGACAGGACCGGGGAGCTGTTTTTT.

This clonotype has a handful of counts. V is TRBV2 and J is TRBJ2-1; no reliable D call. This CDR3 region has 16 residues. The V gene's germline CDR1 is SNHLY and CDR2 FYNNEI. V lost 7 bases, J lost 6 bases, and 22 bases lay in between. CDR3: CASNPLSAAGINEQFF. The CDR3 nucleotides are TGTGCCAGCAATCCCCTGTCTGCAGCAGGTATCAATGAGCAGTTCTTC.

This clonotype came up once. J is TRBJ2-2 and V is TRBV7-9; D unclear. The CDR3 runs to 12 residues. Trimming left V 5 bases short and J 6 bases short, with 7 bases between. Germline values: CDR1 SEHNR, CDR2 FQNEAQ (reference sequence). CDR3 coding DNA: TGTGCCAGCAGCGTAGGTCCCGGGGAGCTGTTTTTT. It specifies CASSVGPGELFF.

This clonotype occurred a few times. This chain joins TRBV20-1 and TRBJ2-5; D gene ambiguous. Germline V lookup: CDR1 DFQATT, CDR2 SNEGSKA (reference sequence). The germline V and J ends were trimmed by 8 bases and 4 bases, with 14 bases remaining between them. The CDR3 length is 12 residues. The CDR3 sequence: CSLDKPAETQYF. The CDR3 DNA is TGCAGTCTTGACAAGCCGGCAGAGACCCAGTACTTC.

This clonotype was seen repeatedly, ten times or more. This rearrangement joins TRBV5-1 to TRBJ1-2; 10 bases are a match to TRBD1. Per the germline V gene, CDR1 is SGHRS and CDR2 is YFSETQ. Trimming at V came to 5 bases and at J to 8 bases, leaving 9 bases not matched to a gene. This CDR3 is built from 14 residues. The CDR3 DNA follows: TGCGCCAGCAGGCGAACCGGGACAGGGGCCGGCTACACCTTC. It codes for CASRRTGTGAGYTF.

The J gene is TRBJ2-1, the V gene TRBV6-1, with D hard to call. Per the germline V gene, CDR1 is MNHNS and CDR2 is SASEGT. CDR3 size: 17 residues. V was trimmed by 6 bases and J by 9 bases, leaving 27 bases between them. CDR3 nucleotide sequence: TGTGCCAGCAGATCTCTCCCCCCGGCTCGACTGGTACCTGAGCAGTTCTTC. This codes for CASRSLPPARLVPEQFF.

This chain joins TRBV7-2 and TRBJ2-1, with D possibly being TRBD2 (6 bases). V dropped 5 bases and J dropped 7 bases, with 9 bases sitting between them. Germline lookup yields CDR1 SGHTA and CDR2 FQGNSA. The CDR3 runs to 12 residues. CDR3 nucleotides: TGTGCCAGCAGCCCGGCGGGGAATGAGCAGTTCTTC. Its protein is CASSPAGNEQFF.

This clonotype turned up a few times. This chain joins TRBV7-2 and TRBJ2-7, with TRBD2 identical over 9 bases. Per the germline V gene, CDR1 is SGHTA and CDR2 is FQGNSA. The V gene end was trimmed by 2 bases and the J gene end by 4 bases; junction bases not matched to a gene: 6. This CDR3 comprises 15 residues. This CDR3 is CASSLRGRAPYEQYF. The CDR3 coding sequence is TGTGCCAGCAGCTTACGCGGGAGGGCCCCATACGAGCAGTACTTC.

V is TRBV20-1 and J is TRBJ2-7; D possibly matches TRBD1 or TRBD2 (5 bases each). Germline loops: CDR1 DFQATT, CDR2 SNEGSKA (reference sequence). The ends were cut back, 3 bases at V and 3 bases at J, with 18 bases in the middle. This CDR3 has 15 amino acids. DNA of the CDR3: TGCAGTGCTAGGGCCTCGGGGCCAGCCAGCTACGAGCAGTACTTC. This sequence encodes CSARASGPASYEQYF.

CDR3 DNA: TGTGCCAGCAGTGAAGCCTTGTGGGTTTCCTACGAGCAGTACTTC. Protein product: CASSEALWVSYEQYF. This chain uses TRBV6-1 with TRBJ2-7; D gene uncertain. The length of the CDR3 is 15 residues. Germline V gene sequence: CDR1 MNHNS, CDR2 SASEGT. With 0 bases removed from V and 1 base from J, the gap between germline ends came to 10 bases.

The V and J genes are TRBV29-1 and TRBJ2-5; weak D call: TRBD2 (5 bases). V was trimmed by 7 bases and J by 1 base, leaving 19 bases between them. CDR1 SQVTM and CDR2 ANQGSEA come from the germline V gene. CDR3 length: 15 amino acids. The CDR3 region has the DNA TGCAGCGGTTCTCGCCGGGCAAGCGGCCAAGAGACCCAGTACTTC. Encoded protein: CSGSRRASGQETQYF.

This clonotype was picked up many times. This chain connects TRBV18 to TRBJ2-2, with 8 bases identical to TRBD2. This CDR3 region has 14 residues. V was clipped by 2 bases and J by 6 bases; unmatched bases: 2. Germline values: CDR1 KGHSH, CDR2 LQKENI. The CDR3 sequence: CASSPRTSPGELFF. The CDR3 nucleotides read TGTGCCAGCTCACCAAGGACTAGCCCCGGGGAGCTGTTTTTT.

This clonotype was seen a few times. This chain links TRBV6-5 with TRBJ2-7; 8 positions match TRBD2. The CDR3 contains 17 residues. Germline values: CDR1 MNHEY, CDR2 SVGAGI. The J segment lost 3 bases and the V segment lost 2 bases, leaving 12 bases of the junction unmatched. The CDR3 DNA is TGTGCCAGCAGTTACCTCACACTCCCGACTAGCGACTACGAGCAGTACTTC. This codes for CASSYLTLPTSDYEQYF.

As for this clonotype: The CDR3 does not end in the conserved phenylalanine or tryptophan, so this is likely a read error. The rearrangement links TRBV7-6 to TRBJ2-1; D is perhaps TRBD1 or TRBD2 (5 bases each). The CDR3 is 17 amino acids. CDR1 SGHVS and CDR2 FNYEAQ come from the germline V gene. Trimming shortened V by 0 bases and J by 4 bases, and 16 bases separated the two germline ends. In nucleotides, the CDR3 is TGTGCCAGCAGCTTAGCAGCCGGCCTTGGGGGTTACAATGAGCAGTTCCTC. Translated: CASSLAAGLGGYNEQFL.

The V gene is TRBV21-1, the J gene TRBJ2-5; the listed D gene, TRBD2, was not tested against the DNA. TRBV21-1 is recorded as a pseudogene. CDR3 length: 16 residues. DNA of the CDR3: TGTGCCAGCAGCAAAGGGGCTAGCGGGAGTAGGGAGACCCAGTACTTC. As protein: CASSKGASGSRETQYF.

V and J are TRBV3-1 and TRBJ1-4, with D maybe TRBD1 (6 bases). V was clipped by 3 bases and J by 7 bases, with 12 bases between them. CDR1 LGHDT and CDR2 YNNKEL come from the germline V gene (reference sequence). The CDR3 has 14 residues. CDR3 DNA sequence: TGTGCCAGCAGCCATTCAGGGGAGGGTGAAAAACTGTTTTTT. Protein: CASSHSGEGEKLFF.